Each of the 9 T cell receptor beta chains below was sequenced from the same sample in a study of CD8 T cell repertoires and HIV-1 epitope variants. Using immunoSEQ multiplex PCR, the repertoire was profiled, and TCRdb retains in-frame clones only, with some absent. The repertoire includes roughly 4,000 clones, around two thirds of them detected once, and less than 55% sits in the top ten. Their antigen targets remain unknown. Sequenced input: cultured CD8+ T cells derived from PBMCs. The receptors were gathered from a male donor with HIV.

With regard to this clone: An end of the junction differs from the germline gene, which may be a read error. The chain has TRBV6-1 and TRBJ2-6, with D tentatively TRBD1 or TRBD2 (5 bases each). CDR3 length equals 17 residues. From germline, CDR1 is MNHNS and CDR2 SASEGT. The CDR3 spells CAISESLGVSGANVLTF. Here the CDR3 DNA reads TGTGCCATCAGTGAGTCTCTGGGGGTATCTGGGGCCAACGTCCTGACTTTC.

The V call is TRBV10-2, the J call TRBJ2-7; D ambiguous. Germline values: CDR1 WSHSY, CDR2 SAAADI. V lost 2 bases and J lost 2, with 10 bases in between. There are 14 residues in the CDR3. This chain's CDR3 is CASSEPGVTYEQYF. The CDR3 bases are TGCGCCAGCAGTGAGCCGGGCGTGACCTACGAGCAGTACTTC.

This clone was found a few times. The CDR3 is CASSQRGRESYEQYF. CDR3 DNA sequence: TGTGCCAGCAGCCAAAGGGGCCGGGAGTCCTACGAGCAGTACTTC. The chain is built from TRBV4-2 and TRBJ2-7; D possibly corresponds to TRBD2 (6 bases). Trimming removed 2 bases at V and 1 base at J, with 12 bases between. This CDR3 is 15 amino acids long. CDR1 is LGHNA and CDR2 is YNFKEQ in the germline V gene.

The J gene is TRBJ2-2, the V gene TRBV11-3; D may be TRBD2 (6 bases). The CDR3 is 13 residues long. V was trimmed by 4 bases and J by 3 bases, leaving 6 bases between them. In germline, CDR1 is SGHNT, CDR2 YENEEA. The CDR3 DNA reads TGTGCCAGCAGCTCGGGGGACACCGGGGAGCTGTTTTTT. Protein product: CASSSGDTGELFF.

The CDR3 loop is CASSPEIDRATYGYTF. In DNA, the CDR3 is TGCGCCAGCAGCCCAGAGATCGACCGGGCTACCTATGGCTACACCTTC. This chain connects TRBV4-3 to TRBJ1-2; D gene uncertain. With 4 bases removed from V and 4 bases from J, the gap between germline ends came to 19 bases. The germline V gene has CDR1 LGHNA and CDR2 YSLEER. This CDR3 is 16 amino acids long.

The chain uses TRBV5-6 and TRBJ2-7; tentative D call: TRBD1 (5 bases). Germline V gene data show CDR1 as SGHDT and CDR2 as YYEEEE. The CDR3 has 17 amino acids. V lost 4 bases, J lost 5 bases, and 25 bases lay in between. The CDR3: CASSRWGGKEKANEQYF. CDR3 bases: TGTGCCAGCAGCCGGTGGGGCGGTAAGGAGAAGGCGAACGAGCAGTACTTC.

The chain combines TRBV27 with TRBJ2-2; TRBD1 might be the D (6 bases). Germline CDR1 reads MNHEY; CDR2 reads SMNVEV (reference sequence). The length of the CDR3 is 14 residues. The V gene lost 6 bases and the J gene lost 0 bases, with 8 bases spanning the gap. The CDR3 bases are TGTGCCAGCAGAACAGGGTCGAACACCGGGGAGCTGTTTTTT. Its protein is CASRTGSNTGELFF.

The rearrangement joins TRBV7-9 to TRBJ2-7; TRBD2 might be the D (5 bases). This CDR3 contains 14 residues. Germline V gives CDR1 SEHNR, CDR2 FQNEAQ (reference sequence). Trimming left V 3 bases short and J 3 bases short, with 12 bases between. DNA for the CDR3: TGTGCCAGCAGCTTCGAGGGAGTTTACTACGAGCAGTACTTC. It codes for CASSFEGVYYEQYF.

This chain links TRBV2 with TRBJ2-2, with no clear D. This CDR3 has 13 amino acids. The V gene lost 2 bases and the J gene lost 6 bases, with 7 bases spanning the gap. Per the germline V gene, CDR1 is SNHLY and CDR2 is FYNNEI. CDR3 region: CASSEWVAGELFF. For the CDR3, the DNA is TGTGCCAGCAGTGAATGGGTTGCCGGGGAGCTGTTTTTT.